This passage covers 21 T cell receptor beta chains from one sample sequenced in a study of early T cells in non-severe SARS-CoV-2 infection. TCRdb reprocessed the 5' RACE reads via MiXCR and lists one record per CDR3 protein. This table has 56,000 or so distinct CDR3 sequences, around 8% appearing once. Sequencing was performed on whole blood. These receptors were taken from an adult who was a healthcare worker with PCR-confirmed SARS-CoV-2 infection or an uninfected control (not recorded which).

This clonotype has just a few counts. V is TRBV11-2 and J is TRBJ2-1; 7 bases agree with TRBD2. From germline, CDR1 is SGHAT and CDR2 FQNNGV. Losses at the gene ends were 6 bases for V and 4 bases for J; bases not matched to a gene: 9. The length of the CDR3 is 15 residues. The chain's CDR3 is CASRLSGIGYNEQFF. CDR3 sequence (DNA): TGTGCCAGCAGACTAAGCGGGATCGGATACAATGAGCAGTTCTTC.

The J gene is TRBJ2-1, the V gene TRBV7-8; 10 nucleotides align to TRBD2. The CDR3 is 18 amino acids. CDR1 SGHVS and CDR2 FQNEAQ come from the germline V gene. Trimming took 4 bases from V and 0 from J; bases not matched to a gene: 9. The CDR3 nucleotides are TGTGCCAGCAGCTCCCCAACCCAGCGGGGGGGCTCCTACAATGAGCAGTTCTTC. Residues: CASSSPTQRGGSYNEQFF.

This clonotype occurred many times. The CDR3 DNA reads TGTGCCAGCAGCTTATCTACAGGGACAGGCGAGAACACGCAGTATTTT. This translates into CASSLSTGTGENTQYF. The V gene is TRBV7-3, the J gene TRBJ2-3, with TRBD1 matching over 8 bases. The junction had 13 bases not matched to a gene; V was cut back by 2 bases and J by 9 bases. The CDR3 totals 16 residues. Germline CDR1 reads SGHTA; CDR2 reads FQGTGA.

This clonotype was seen ten or more times. V usage is TRBV28 and J usage is TRBJ2-3; TRBD2 agrees at 8 bases. The CDR3 spans 15 residues. V gave up 0 bases and J gave up 5 bases; unmatched junction bases: 4. The germline V gene encodes CDR1 MDHEN and CDR2 SYDVKM. The CDR3 sequence: CASSLWSSGGDTQYF. The DNA of the CDR3 is TGTGCCAGCAGTTTATGGTCCAGCGGGGGAGATACGCAGTATTTT. Complete variable domain (other parts from reference TRBV28 and TRBJ2-3): DVKVTQSSRYLVKRTGEKVFLECVQDMDHENMFWYRQDPGLGLRLIYFSYDVKMKEKGDIPEGYSVSREKKERFSLILESASTNQTSMYLCASSLWSSGGDTQYFGPGTRLTVL.

This clonotype came up many times. The chain has TRBV6-1 and TRBJ1-6; D perhaps matches TRBD1 (5 bases). Germline V lookup: CDR1 MNHNS, CDR2 SASEGT. The CDR3 is made up of 15 amino acids. The CDR3 DNA is TGTGCAACCAGGGTAGAGGGGTTGTATAATTCACCCCTCCACTTT. It encodes CATRVEGLYNSPLHF.

This clonotype occurred a few times. J is TRBJ1-2 and V is TRBV19, with TRBD1 as a possible D gene (6 bases). Trimming took 0 bases from V and 5 from J, leaving 10 bases between them. Germline CDR1 LNHDA, CDR2 SQIVND (reference sequence). The CDR3 is 14 residues long. CDR3 nucleotides: TGTGCCAGTAGTATAGATGAAGGACAGTATGGCTACACCTTC. Translated, it gives CASSIDEGQYGYTF.

This clonotype was recorded at least ten times. The chain links TRBV3-1 to TRBJ2-3; TRBD2 agrees at 10 bases. The CDR3 runs to 15 residues. Per the germline V gene, CDR1 is LGHDT and CDR2 is YNNKEL (reference sequence). J gave up 8 bases and V 4 bases, and 9 bases lay outside the gene matches. In DNA form, the CDR3 reads TGTGCCAGCAGCCTCCGGACTAGCGGTAAAGGTACGCAGTATTTT. Its translation is CASSLRTSGKGTQYF.

This sequence joins TRBV12-5 and TRBJ2-3; D may correspond to TRBD1 or TRBD2 (5 bases each). V lost 8 bases to trimming and J lost 3 bases, with 18 bases between them. The CDR3 totals 15 residues. Per germline, CDR1 LGHNT and CDR2 FRNRAP. The CDR3 region has the DNA TGTGCTAGTAACCCCGGGGCCTCGGTAACAGATACGCAGTATTTT. Protein sequence: CASNPGASVTDTQYF.

The sample holds many counts of this clonotype. J is TRBJ1-4 and V is TRBV5-1; D not resolved. V was trimmed by 0 bases and J by 8 bases, leaving 11 bases between them. The CDR3 contains 14 residues. CDR1 and CDR2 (germline): SGHRS, YFSETQ. In nucleotides, the CDR3 is TGCGCCAGCAGCTTGGATGGGCAGCGGGAAAAACTGTTTTTT. Its protein is CASSLDGQREKLFF.

This clonotype was detected a few times. This chain uses TRBV5-1 with TRBJ2-2, with D unclear. Trimming stripped 4 bases from V and 4 bases from J, with 14 bases between. The CDR3 totals 15 residues. CDR1 and CDR2 from the germline V gene are SGHRS and YFSETQ. The CDR3 here is CASSQLNTLTGELFF. DNA for the CDR3: TGCGCCAGCAGCCAACTAAACACACTCACCGGGGAGCTGTTTTTT.

This clonotype showed up many times. The rearrangement uses TRBV2 and TRBJ2-7; 8 bases match TRBD1. This CDR3 is 14 amino acids long. Germline V CDR1 and CDR2: SNHLY, FYNNEI. The V segment lost 4 bases and the J segment 12 bases; nucleotides outside the gene matches: 14. In DNA, the CDR3 is TGTGCCAGCAGTGCAGAATCAGGGGGCCCCGCGGGGTACTTC. Amino acids: CASSAESGGPAGYF.

This clonotype has more than one count but fewer than ten. The CDR3, as DNA: TGTGCCAGCAGGGGACTACGTGACACAGAAAAGCAGTTCTTC. This translates into CASRGLRDTEKQFF. J is TRBJ2-1 and V is TRBV2; TRBD2 agrees at 7 bases. V lost 6 bases, J lost 11 bases, and 13 bases stayed unmatched. Germline V gene lookup returns CDR1 SNHLY and CDR2 FYNNEI. This CDR3 has 14 residues.

This clonotype was counted a few times. The rearrangement joins TRBV28 to TRBJ1-5; 8 positions match TRBD1. The V and J ends lost 2 bases and 11 bases, in that order; junction bases with no gene match: 8. The CDR3 spans 14 residues. In germline, CDR1 is MDHEN, CDR2 SYDVKM. CDR3 coding DNA: TGTGCCAGCAGTTTAGGACAGGGACTCGCCGCCCAGCATTTT. This sequence encodes CASSLGQGLAAQHF.

The sample holds many counts of this clonotype. The chain links TRBV6-6 to TRBJ2-1; possibly TRBD1 or TRBD2 for D (5 bases each). The CDR3 contains 14 residues. Germline V lookup: CDR1 MNHNY, CDR2 SVGAGI (reference sequence). V lost 1 base and J 7 bases, leaving 11 bases between the germline ends. The CDR3 DNA follows: TGTGCCAGCAGTTACTGGGGGTCCCGGAATGAGCAGTTCTTC. Protein: CASSYWGSRNEQFF.

This clonotype came up many times. This CDR3 is CASSFGGSSDEQFF. The DNA for the CDR3 is TGTGCCAGCAGCTTTGGCGGGTCCAGCGATGAGCAGTTCTTC. The rearrangement joins TRBV11-2 to TRBJ2-1, with a possible D match to TRBD2 (5 bases). This CDR3 has 14 amino acids. The germline gives CDR1 SGHAT, CDR2 FQNNGV. The V end lost 3 bases, the J end lost 8 bases, and 14 bases lay between the germline ends.

As to this clonotype: A single base separates this from a much larger clone, so it may be a read error. The gene calls are TRBV5-1 and TRBJ2-2, with unresolved D. The CDR3 extends over 12 amino acids. Germline CDR1 and CDR2: SGHRS and YFSETQ. CDR3 DNA sequence: TGCACCAGCAGCTTAAGCTCCGGGGAGCTGTTTTTT. Translation: CTSSLSSGELFF.

The J gene is TRBJ1-6, the V gene TRBV4-2; possible D gene TRBD1, 6 bases. Germline CDR1 reads LGHNA; CDR2 reads YNFKEQ. This CDR3 comprises 16 residues. The ends were cut back, 0 bases at V and 11 bases at J, with 17 bases in the middle. In DNA form, the CDR3 reads TGTGCCAGCAGCCAAGATCAGTCAGGGGTCGAGACACCCCTCCACTTT. It is translated as CASSQDQSGVETPLHF.

The chain uses TRBV6-6 and TRBJ1-1; TRBD1 is a possible D gene (5 bases). The germline V gene has CDR1 MNHNY and CDR2 SVGAGI (reference sequence). V lost 0 bases and J lost 7, with 12 bases in between. The CDR3 consists of 14 residues. The CDR3 nucleotides are TGTGCCAGCAGTTACTCGTGGGGCACACGTGAAGCTTTCTTT. It specifies CASSYSWGTREAFF.

This clonotype was detected many times. The chain is built from TRBV20-1 and TRBJ1-2, with TRBD1 matching 7 bases. The ends lost 6 bases at V and 8 bases at J; junction bases unmatched: 12. The CDR3 runs 13 residues. Germline V gives CDR1 DFQATT, CDR2 SNEGSKA (reference sequence). The CDR3 DNA reads as TGCAGTGCCAACGACGGAGGGGGCGCGGGCTACACCTTC. Its translation is CSANDGGGAGYTF.

The V and J genes are TRBV2 and TRBJ2-7; TRBD1 matches at 7 bases. Germline CDR1 reads SNHLY; CDR2 reads FYNNEI. The CDR3 extends over 16 amino acids. With 5 bases clipped from V and 5 bases from J, the junction kept 15 bases outside the gene matches. CDR3 region: CASSSGTVQGRNEQYF. The CDR3 DNA is TGTGCCAGCAGTTCTGGGACAGTCCAGGGAAGAAACGAGCAGTACTTC.

This clonotype has just a few counts. V is TRBV5-4 and J is TRBJ1-4, with D tentatively TRBD1 (6 bases). CDR1 is SGHNT, CDR2 YYREEE, per germline (reference sequence). V was shortened by 4 bases and J by 6 bases, with 13 bases between the two germline ends. The CDR3 runs to 14 residues. The CDR3 nucleotides read TGTGCCAGCAGCCAAACAGGGTCGGATGAAAAACTGTTTTTT. Its protein product is CASSQTGSDEKLFF.